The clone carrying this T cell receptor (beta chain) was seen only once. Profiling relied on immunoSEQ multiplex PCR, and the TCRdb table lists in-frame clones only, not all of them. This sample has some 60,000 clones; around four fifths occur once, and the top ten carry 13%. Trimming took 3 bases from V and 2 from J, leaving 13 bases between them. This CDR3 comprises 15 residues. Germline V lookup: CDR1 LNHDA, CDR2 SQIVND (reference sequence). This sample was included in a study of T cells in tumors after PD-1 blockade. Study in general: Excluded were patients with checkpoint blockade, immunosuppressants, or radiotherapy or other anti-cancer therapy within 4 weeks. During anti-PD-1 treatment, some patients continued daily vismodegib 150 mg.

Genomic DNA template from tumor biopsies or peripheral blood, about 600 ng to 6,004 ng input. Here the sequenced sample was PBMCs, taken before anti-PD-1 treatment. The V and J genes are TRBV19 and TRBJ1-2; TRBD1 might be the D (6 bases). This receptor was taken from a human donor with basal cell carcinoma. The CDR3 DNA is TGTGCCAGTAGTATCCCACAGGGAACCAACTATGGCTACACCTTC. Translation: CASSIPQGTNYGYTF.